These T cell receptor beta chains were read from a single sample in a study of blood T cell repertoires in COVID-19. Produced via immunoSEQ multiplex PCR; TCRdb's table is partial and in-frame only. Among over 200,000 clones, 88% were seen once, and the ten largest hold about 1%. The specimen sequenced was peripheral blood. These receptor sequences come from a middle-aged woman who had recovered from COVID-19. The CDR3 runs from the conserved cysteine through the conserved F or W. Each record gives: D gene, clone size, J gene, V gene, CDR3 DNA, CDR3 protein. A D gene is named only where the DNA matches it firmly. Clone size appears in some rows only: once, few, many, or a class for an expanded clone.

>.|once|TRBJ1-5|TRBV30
TGTGCCTGGAGCAAAGGGCGCAGGGCCAATCAGCCCCAGCATTTT
CAWSKGRRANQPQHF
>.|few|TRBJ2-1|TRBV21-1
TGTGCCAGCAGCAAAGCGCGGGCTAGCGGGATCCCTACCCCTTCCTACAATGAGCAGTTCTTC
CASSKARASGIPTPSYNEQFF
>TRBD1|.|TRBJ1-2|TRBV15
TGTGCCACCGGACAGGGCTATGGCTACACCTTC
CATGQGYGYTF
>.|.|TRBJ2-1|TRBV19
TGTGCCAGTAGTACCCACGGCCGGCCCCGGGATGAGCAGTTCTTC
CASSTHGRPRDEQFF
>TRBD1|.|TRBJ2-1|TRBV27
TGTGCCAGCAGTTTATCGGGACAGCCCAATGAGCAGTTCTTC
CASSLSGQPNEQFF
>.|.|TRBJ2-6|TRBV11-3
TGTGCCAGCAGCTCCTCTACGGGGGCCAACGTCCTGACTTTC
CASSSSTGANVLTF
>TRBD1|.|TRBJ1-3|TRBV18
TGTGCCAGCTCACCGGACAGGGGGAACACCATATATTTT
CASSPDRGNTIYF
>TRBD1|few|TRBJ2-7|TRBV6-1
TGTGCCAGCAGTAACCGGGACAGCTCCTACGAGCAGTACTTC
CASSNRDSSYEQYF
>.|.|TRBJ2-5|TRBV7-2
TGTGCCAGCAGCCCCGTGGCAGGAGAGACCCAGTACTTC
CASSPVAGETQYF
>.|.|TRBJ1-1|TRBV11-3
TGTGCCAGCAGCTTAGTGGGGGGGGACACTGAAGCTTTCTTT
CASSLVGGDTEAFF
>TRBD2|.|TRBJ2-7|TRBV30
TGTGCCTGGGTGTCGAGCGGGAGGCCCTACGAGCAGTACTTC
CAWVSSGRPYEQYF
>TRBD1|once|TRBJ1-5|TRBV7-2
TGTGCCAGCAGCCTCCGGACAGGGGAAGGTCAGCCCCAGCATTTT
CASSLRTGEGQPQHF
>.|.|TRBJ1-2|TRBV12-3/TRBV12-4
TGTGCCAGCAGCCGGCGGGGATTGAGGTACACCTTC
CASSRRGLRYTF
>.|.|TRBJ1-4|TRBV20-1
TGCAGTGCTAGTGTAGGGGCTGATGAAAAACTGTTTTTT
CSASVGADEKLFF
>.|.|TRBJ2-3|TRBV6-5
TGTGCCAGCAGTCAGACTCTGAGCACAGATACGCAGTATTTT
CASSQTLSTDTQYF
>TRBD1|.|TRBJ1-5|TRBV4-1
TGCGCCAGCAGCCAAGGGGACAGGGATGGTCAGCCCCAGCATTTT
CASSQGDRDGQPQHF
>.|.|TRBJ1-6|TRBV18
TGTGCCAGCTCACCTACCACAGGGTTTCATAATTCACCCCTCCACTTT
CASSPTTGFHNSPLHF
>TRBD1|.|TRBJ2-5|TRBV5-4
TGTGCCAGCAGCGGGGGACAGGGGCAAGAGACCCAGTACTTC
CASSGGQGQETQYF
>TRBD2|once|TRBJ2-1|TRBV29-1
TGCAGCGTTGGGCCGGGACTAGCGGGGGGGGAGCAGTTCTTC
CSVGPGLAGGEQFF
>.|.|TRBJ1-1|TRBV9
TGTGCCAGCAGCGTAACCCCTTCCCAGGGCCTCGGAGCTTTCTTT
CASSVTPSQGLGAFF
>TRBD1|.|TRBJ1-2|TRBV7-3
TGTGCCAGCAGCTCACAACCGGGACAGGGGGCGGATGGCTACACCTTC
CASSSQPGQGADGYTF
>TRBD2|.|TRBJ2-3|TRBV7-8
TGTGCCAGCAGCTTAGTCGGTAGCGGGAGGGCCCGGACAGATACGCAGTATTTT
CASSLVGSGRARTDTQYF